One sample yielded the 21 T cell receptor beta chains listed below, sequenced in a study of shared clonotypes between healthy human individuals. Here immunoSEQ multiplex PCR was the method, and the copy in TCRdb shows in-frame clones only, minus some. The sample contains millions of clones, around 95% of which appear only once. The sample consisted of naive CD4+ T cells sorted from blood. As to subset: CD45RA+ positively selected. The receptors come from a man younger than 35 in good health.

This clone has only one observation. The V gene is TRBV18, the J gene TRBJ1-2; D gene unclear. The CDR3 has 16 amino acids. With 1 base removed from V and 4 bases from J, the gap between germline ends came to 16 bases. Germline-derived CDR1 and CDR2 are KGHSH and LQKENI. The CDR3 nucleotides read TGTGCCAGCTCACCACAGGCGGCCGGCTCCAGCTATGGCTACACCTTC. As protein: CASSPQAAGSSYGYTF.

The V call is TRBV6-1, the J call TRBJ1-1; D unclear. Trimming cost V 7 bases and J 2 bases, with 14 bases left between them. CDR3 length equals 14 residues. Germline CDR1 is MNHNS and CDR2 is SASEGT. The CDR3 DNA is TGTGCCAGCACCCGATCGGGGAGCAACACTGAAGCTTTCTTT. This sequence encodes CASTRSGSNTEAFF.

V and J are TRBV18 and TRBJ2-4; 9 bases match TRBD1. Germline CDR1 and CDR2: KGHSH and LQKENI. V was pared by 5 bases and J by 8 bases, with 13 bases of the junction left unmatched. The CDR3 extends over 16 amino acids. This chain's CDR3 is CASSIKPGTGLDIQYF. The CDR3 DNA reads TGTGCCAGCTCAATAAAACCCGGGACAGGGCTAGACATTCAGTACTTC.

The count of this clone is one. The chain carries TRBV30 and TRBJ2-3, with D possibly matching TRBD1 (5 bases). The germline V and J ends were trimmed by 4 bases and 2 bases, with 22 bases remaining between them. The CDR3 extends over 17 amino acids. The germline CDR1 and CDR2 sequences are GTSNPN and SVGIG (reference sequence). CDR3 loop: CAWNQEGAPHHTDTQYF. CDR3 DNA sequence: TGTGCCTGGAATCAAGAAGGGGCTCCTCACCACACAGATACGCAGTATTTT.

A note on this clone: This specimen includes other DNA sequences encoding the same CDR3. DNA of the CDR3: TGCGCCAGCAGCTTGGCTCTAGCGGATTACAATGAGCAGTTCTTC. It yields the protein CASSLALADYNEQFF. The chain has TRBV5-1 and TRBJ2-1; 7 bases are a match to TRBD2. The CDR3 contains 15 residues. Germline CDR1 and CDR2: SGHRS and YFSETQ. V lost 0 bases, J lost 4 bases, and 4 bases stayed unmatched.

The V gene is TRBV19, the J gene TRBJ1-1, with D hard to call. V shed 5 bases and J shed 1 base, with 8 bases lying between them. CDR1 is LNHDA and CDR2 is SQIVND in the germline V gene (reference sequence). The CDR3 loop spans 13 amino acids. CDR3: CASSANTNTEAFF. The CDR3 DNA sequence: TGTGCCAGTAGTGCCAACACGAACACTGAAGCTTTCTTT.

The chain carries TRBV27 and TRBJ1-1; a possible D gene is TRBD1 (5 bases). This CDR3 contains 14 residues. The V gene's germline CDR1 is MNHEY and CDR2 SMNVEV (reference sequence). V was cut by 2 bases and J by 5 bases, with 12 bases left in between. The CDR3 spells CASSLGDRGTEAFF. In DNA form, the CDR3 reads TGTGCCAGCAGTTTAGGAGACAGAGGGACTGAAGCTTTCTTT.

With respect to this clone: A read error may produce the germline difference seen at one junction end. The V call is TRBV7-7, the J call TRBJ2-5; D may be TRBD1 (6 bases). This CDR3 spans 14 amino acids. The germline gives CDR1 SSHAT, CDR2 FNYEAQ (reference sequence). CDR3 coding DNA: TGTGCTAGCAGCCCGGGGACAAACCAAGAGACCCAGTACTTC. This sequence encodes CASSPGTNQETQYF.

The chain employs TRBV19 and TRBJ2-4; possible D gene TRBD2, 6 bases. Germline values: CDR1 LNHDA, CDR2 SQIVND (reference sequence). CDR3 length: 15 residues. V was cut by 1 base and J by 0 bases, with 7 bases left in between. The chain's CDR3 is CASSIAGLAKNIQYF. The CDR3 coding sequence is TGTGCCAGTAGTATAGCGGGACTAGCCAAAAACATTCAGTACTTC.

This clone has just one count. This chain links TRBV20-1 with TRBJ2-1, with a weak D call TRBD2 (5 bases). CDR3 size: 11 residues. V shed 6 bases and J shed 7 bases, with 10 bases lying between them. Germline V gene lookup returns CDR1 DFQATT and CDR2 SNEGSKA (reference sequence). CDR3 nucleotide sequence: TGCAGTGCCCAGCCGGGGAATGAGCAGTTCTTC. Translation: CSAQPGNEQFF.

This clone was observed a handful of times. CDR3 in DNA: TGTGCCAGTAGTAGGGACAGGGCGGGTCAGCCCCAGCATTTT. Encoded protein: CASSRDRAGQPQHF. This rearrangement joins TRBV19 to TRBJ1-5, with TRBD1 matching over 9 bases. Germline-derived CDR1 and CDR2 are LNHDA and SQIVND (reference sequence). V shed 4 bases, J shed 6 bases, and the junction held 4 bases outside the gene matches. This CDR3 has 14 residues.

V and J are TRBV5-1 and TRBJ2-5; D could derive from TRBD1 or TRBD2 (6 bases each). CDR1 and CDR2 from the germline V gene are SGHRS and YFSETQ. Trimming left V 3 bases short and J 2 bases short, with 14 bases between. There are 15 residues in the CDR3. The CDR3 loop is CASSSSRGRQETQYF. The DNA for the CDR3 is TGCGCCAGCAGCTCCTCCCGGGGGCGGCAAGAGACCCAGTACTTC.

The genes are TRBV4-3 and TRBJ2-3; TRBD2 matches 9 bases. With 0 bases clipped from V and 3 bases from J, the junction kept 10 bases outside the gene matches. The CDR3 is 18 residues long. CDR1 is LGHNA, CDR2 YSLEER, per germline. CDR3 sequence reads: CASSQDALSGRWTDTQYF. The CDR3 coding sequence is TGCGCCAGCAGCCAAGATGCTCTAAGCGGGAGGTGGACAGATACGCAGTATTTT.

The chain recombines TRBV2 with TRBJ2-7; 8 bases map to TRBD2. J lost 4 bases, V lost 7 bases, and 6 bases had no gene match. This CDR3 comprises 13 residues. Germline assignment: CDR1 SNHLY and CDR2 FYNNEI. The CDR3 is CASTRLAHYEQYF. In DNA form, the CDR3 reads TGTGCCAGCACCCGACTAGCGCATTACGAGCAGTACTTC.

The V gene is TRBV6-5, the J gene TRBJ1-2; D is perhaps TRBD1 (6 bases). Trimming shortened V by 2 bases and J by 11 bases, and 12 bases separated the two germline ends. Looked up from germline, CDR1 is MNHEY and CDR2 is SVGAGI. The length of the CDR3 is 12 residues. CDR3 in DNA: TGTGCCAGCAGTTACCCTCAGGGGTCATACACCTTC. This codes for CASSYPQGSYTF.

Here the CDR3 DNA reads TGTGCCAGCAGCCCTAGGTCAGGGAGTCAAGAGACCCAGTACTTC. Protein product: CASSPRSGSQETQYF. The gene calls are TRBV7-2 and TRBJ2-5; possibly TRBD1 or TRBD2 for D (5 bases each). The germline V gene encodes CDR1 SGHTA and CDR2 FQGNSA. The CDR3 runs 15 residues. The germline V and J ends were trimmed by 5 bases and 2 bases, with 15 bases remaining between them.

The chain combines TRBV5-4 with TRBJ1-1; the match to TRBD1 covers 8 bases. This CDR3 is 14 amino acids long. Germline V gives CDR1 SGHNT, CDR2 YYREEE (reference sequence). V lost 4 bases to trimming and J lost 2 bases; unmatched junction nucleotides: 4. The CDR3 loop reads CASSPGQANTEAFF. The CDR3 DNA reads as TGTGCCAGCAGCCCGGGACAGGCTAACACTGAAGCTTTCTTT.

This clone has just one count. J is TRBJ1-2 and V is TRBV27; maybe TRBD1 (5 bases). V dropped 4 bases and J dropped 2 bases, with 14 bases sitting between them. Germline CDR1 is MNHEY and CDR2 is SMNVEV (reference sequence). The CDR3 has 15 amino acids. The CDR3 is CASSSQGPPNYGYTF. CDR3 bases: TGTGCCAGCAGTTCCCAGGGACCGCCGAACTATGGCTACACCTTC.

The CDR3 is CASSRDRGTRQYF. In DNA form, the CDR3 reads TGTGCCAGCAGCAGGGACAGGGGTACGAGGCAGTACTTC. The rearrangement joins TRBV6-5 to TRBJ2-7, with 10 nucleotides matching TRBD1. The CDR3 runs 13 residues. CDR1 is MNHEY, CDR2 SVGAGI, per germline. J lost 9 bases, V lost 6 bases, and 8 bases had no gene match.

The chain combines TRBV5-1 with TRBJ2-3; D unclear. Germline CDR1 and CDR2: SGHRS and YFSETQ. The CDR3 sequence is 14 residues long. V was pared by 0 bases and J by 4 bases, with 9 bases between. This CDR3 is CASSLGAAADTQYF. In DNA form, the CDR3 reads TGCGCCAGCAGCTTGGGCGCAGCCGCAGATACGCAGTATTTT.

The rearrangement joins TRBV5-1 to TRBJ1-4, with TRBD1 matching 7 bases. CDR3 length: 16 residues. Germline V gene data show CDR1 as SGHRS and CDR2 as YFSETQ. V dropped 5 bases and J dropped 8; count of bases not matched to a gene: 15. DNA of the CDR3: TGCGCCAGCAGACAGGGACAGCTGGGATTGGGGGAAAAACTGTTTTTT. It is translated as CASRQGQLGLGEKLFF.